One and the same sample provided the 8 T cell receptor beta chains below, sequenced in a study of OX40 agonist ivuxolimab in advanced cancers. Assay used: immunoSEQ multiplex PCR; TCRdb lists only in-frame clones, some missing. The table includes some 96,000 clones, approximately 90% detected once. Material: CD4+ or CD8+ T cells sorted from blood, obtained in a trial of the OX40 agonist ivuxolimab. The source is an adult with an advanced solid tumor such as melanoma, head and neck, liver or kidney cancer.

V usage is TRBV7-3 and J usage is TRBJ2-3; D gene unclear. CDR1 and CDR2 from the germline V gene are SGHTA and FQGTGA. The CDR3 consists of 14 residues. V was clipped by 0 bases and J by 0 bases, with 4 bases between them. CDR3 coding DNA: TGTGCCAGCAGCTTAACTCCTAGCACAGATACGCAGTATTTT. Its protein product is CASSLTPSTDTQYF.

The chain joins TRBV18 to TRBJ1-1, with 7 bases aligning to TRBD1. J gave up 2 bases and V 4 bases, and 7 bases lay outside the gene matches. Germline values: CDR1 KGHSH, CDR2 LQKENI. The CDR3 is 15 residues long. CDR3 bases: TGTGCCAGCTCACTCGACAGGGCTGAAAACACTGAAGCTTTCTTT. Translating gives CASSLDRAENTEAFF.

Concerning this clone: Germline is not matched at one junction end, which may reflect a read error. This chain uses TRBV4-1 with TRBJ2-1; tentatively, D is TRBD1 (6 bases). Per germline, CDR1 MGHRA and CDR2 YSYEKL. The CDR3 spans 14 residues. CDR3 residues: CASSGDNDYNKQFF. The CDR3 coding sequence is TGCGCCAGCAGCGGGGACAACGACTACAATAAGCAGTTCTTC.

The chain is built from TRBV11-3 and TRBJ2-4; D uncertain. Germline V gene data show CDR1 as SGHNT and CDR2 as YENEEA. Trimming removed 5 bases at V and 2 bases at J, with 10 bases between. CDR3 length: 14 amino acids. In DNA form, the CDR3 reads TGTGCCAGCAGCCCCCGTGAGACCAAAAACATTCAGTACTTC. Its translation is CASSPRETKNIQYF.

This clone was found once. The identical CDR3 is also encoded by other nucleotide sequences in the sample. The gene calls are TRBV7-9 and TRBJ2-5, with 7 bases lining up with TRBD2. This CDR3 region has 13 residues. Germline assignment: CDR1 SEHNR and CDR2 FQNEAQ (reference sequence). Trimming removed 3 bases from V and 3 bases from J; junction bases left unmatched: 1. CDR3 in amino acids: CASSFAGEETQYF. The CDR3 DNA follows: TGTGCCAGCAGCTTCGCGGGAGAAGAGACCCAGTACTTC.

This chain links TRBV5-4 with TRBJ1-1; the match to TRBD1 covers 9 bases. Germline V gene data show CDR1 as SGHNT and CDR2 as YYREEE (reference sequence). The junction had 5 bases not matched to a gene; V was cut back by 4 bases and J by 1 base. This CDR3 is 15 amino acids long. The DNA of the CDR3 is TGTGCCAGCAGCGGCGGGACAGGGCGGAACACTGAAGCTTTCTTT. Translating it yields CASSGGTGRNTEAFF.

CDR3 amino acids: CATSGAGRNEQFF. CDR3 DNA sequence: TGTGCCACCTCCGGGGCGGGGCGCAATGAGCAGTTCTTC. The V gene is TRBV2, the J gene TRBJ2-1, with a possible D match to TRBD2 (6 bases). This CDR3 contains 13 residues. Germline V gene data show CDR1 as SNHLY and CDR2 as FYNNEI. V was cut by 10 bases and J by 6 bases, with 16 bases left in between.

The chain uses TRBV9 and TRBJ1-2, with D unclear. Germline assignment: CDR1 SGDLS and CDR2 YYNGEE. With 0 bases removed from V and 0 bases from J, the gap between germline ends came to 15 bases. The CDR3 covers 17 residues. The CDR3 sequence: CASSVVGRPLANYGYTF. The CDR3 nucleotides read TGTGCCAGCAGCGTAGTTGGCCGGCCACTAGCTAACTATGGCTACACCTTC. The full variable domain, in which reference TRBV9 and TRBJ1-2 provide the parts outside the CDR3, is DSGVTQTPKHLITATGQRVTLRCSPRSGDLSVYWYQQSLDQGLQFLIQYYNGEERAKGNILERFSAQQFPDLHSELNLSSLELGDSALYFCASSVVGRPLANYGYTFGSGTRLTVV.